This T cell receptor beta chain was sequenced for a study of spatial heterogeneity in lung cancer. Background on the study: There were 65 or so donors, all of them untreated patients with early-stage non-small cell lung cancer.

One entry per CDR3 protein results from TCRdb running MiXCR on the 5' RACE reads. The data show 45,000 to 50,000 distinct CDR3 sequences, roughly 12% seen once. Trimming at V came to 7 bases and at J to 3 bases, leaving 16 bases not matched to a gene. Per germline, CDR1 SGHNT and CDR2 YYREEE (reference sequence). The CDR3 sequence is 19 residues long. On this clonotype itself: The antigen remains undetermined.

Stated time point: blood at routine non-recurrence follow-up after resection. The sequenced material consisted of unsorted whole RNA from tumor, nontumor lung or frozen PBMC. Study-level findings and limits: Ubiquitous expanded tumor TCRs were observed in blood more at resection than follow-up.

The sequence derives from a male donor with early-stage non-small cell lung cancer. This specimen was PBMCs, taken at follow-up. J is TRBJ2-6 and V is TRBV5-4; 10 bases fit TRBD1. CDR3 protein: CASGSTGDRGGFGANVLTF. CDR3 DNA: TGTGCCAGCGGAAGCACAGGGGACAGGGGTGGATTTGGGGCCAACGTCCTGACTTTC.